This T cell receptor (beta chain) came from a study of blood T cell repertoires in COVID-19. At the level of the study: Samples came from the United States, Italy and Spain, spanning acute and convalescent COVID-19. PBMCs, B-cell-depleted T cells, or T cells provided the cDNA or gDNA that made up the material.

Under the authors' procedure: Amplified reference gene primers provided the basis for estimating nucleated cell counts. TCRdb keeps only in-frame clones here, not all; method: immunoSEQ multiplex PCR. Clone size and the V and J calls come from that table; the DNA yielded D and trimming. The data show some 160,000 clones, more than 70% seen once. The CDR3 loop spans 15 amino acids. J was trimmed by 4 bases and V by 7 bases; bases with no gene match: 9. Germline V lookup: CDR1 MNHEY, CDR2 SMNVEV (reference sequence). This TCR was recovered from an older woman who had recovered from COVID-19. The sample taken for sequencing was peripheral blood. The rearrangement links TRBV27 to TRBJ2-3; TRBD2 matches at 9 bases. The CDR3 region has the DNA TGTGCCAGCATGGGCGGGGGGGCCAGGGCAGATACGCAGTATTTT. Its protein is CASMGGGARADTQYF.